The TCR beta chain under discussion was sequenced for a study of control samples from healthy donors and cancer patients. Method: immunoSEQ multiplex PCR; TCRdb's copy keeps in-frame clones and lacks some. This sample has 95,000 to 150,000 clones; 70% to 90% occur once, and the top ten carry almost 40%. CDR3 length equals 16 residues. The V and J ends lost 3 bases and 1 base respectively, with 15 bases between them. Germline V CDR1 and CDR2: LNHDA, SQIVND (reference sequence). The rearrangement joins TRBV19 to TRBJ1-2; D might be TRBD1 (5 bases). The sequence was collected from a man aged 45-60 years in good health. The specimen sequenced was blood. CDR3 in amino acids: CASSIGGTGGNYGYTF. Here the CDR3 DNA reads TGTGCCAGTAGTATCGGTGGGACTGGGGGTAACTATGGCTACACCTTC.